Given below is one T cell receptor beta chain in context. This sample is part of a study of lymphopenia after photon versus proton radiotherapy. CDR3 size: 15 residues. The germline gives CDR1 SGHNT, CDR2 YYREEE (reference sequence). The ends were cut back, 4 bases at V and 2 bases at J, with 15 bases in the middle. Using immunoSEQ multiplex PCR, the repertoire was profiled, and TCRdb retains in-frame clones only, with some absent. The sample yields thousands of clones, roughly 86% seen once. This sequence joins TRBV5-4 and TRBJ2-5; weak D call: TRBD1 (5 bases). The sequencing here drew on peripheral blood, taken from a patient treated with photon-based radiotherapy. The sequence came from a man under 40 with gastric cancer. The CDR3: CASSREAGNQETQYF. The DNA for the CDR3 is TGTGCCAGCAGCCGAGAAGCAGGGAATCAAGAGACCCAGTACTTC.